One and the same sample provided the 16 T cell receptor beta chains below, sequenced in a study of T cells in localized non-small cell lung cancer. TCRdb keeps only in-frame clones here, not all; method: immunoSEQ multiplex PCR. The table lists tens of thousands of clones, 85% to 90% of them singletons, with approximately 2% in the top ten. The sequences come from peripheral blood, collected before any cancer treatment. The receptor set was obtained from a woman aged 35 to 70 with stage I lung adenocarcinoma.

CDR3 sequence reads: CASSPDSSNQPQHF. CDR3 DNA sequence: TGTGCCAGCAGTCCCGACAGCTCCAATCAGCCCCAGCATTTT. The chain employs TRBV2 and TRBJ1-5; D perhaps matches TRBD1 (5 bases). The germline CDR1 and CDR2 sequences are SNHLY and FYNNEI. The CDR3 totals 14 residues. With 5 bases removed from V and 3 bases from J, the gap between germline ends came to 11 bases.

This chain joins TRBV27 and TRBJ1-5; perhaps TRBD1 as D (5 bases). This CDR3 is built from 19 residues. Trimming shortened V by 5 bases and J by 0 bases, and 23 bases separated the two germline ends. The germline V gene has CDR1 MNHEY and CDR2 SMNVEV (reference sequence). Written as DNA, the CDR3 is TGTGCCAGCAGTCCCCGGGACCTAGGAGCCCCGTATAGCAATCAGCCCCAGCATTTT. This encodes CASSPRDLGAPYSNQPQHF.

The genes are TRBV27 and TRBJ2-7, with TRBD2 identical over 7 bases. The CDR3 spans 14 residues. V trimming: 5 bases; J trimming: 2 bases; junction bases outside the gene matches: 6. Germline V lookup: CDR1 MNHEY, CDR2 SMNVEV (reference sequence). The CDR3 sequence is CASSPGLGPYEQYF. In nucleotides, the CDR3 is TGTGCCAGCAGTCCCGGACTAGGACCCTACGAGCAGTACTTC.

The J gene is TRBJ1-1, the V gene TRBV18; weak D call: TRBD1 (5 bases). Germline CDR1 KGHSH, CDR2 LQKENI. This CDR3 contains 15 residues. The V end lost 0 bases, the J end lost 1 base, and 9 bases lay between the germline ends. In nucleotides, the CDR3 is TGTGCCAGCTCACCACCCGTGGGGCCGAACACTGAAGCTTTCTTT. It encodes CASSPPVGPNTEAFF.

By its share, this clone is medium-sized. The chain joins TRBV4-3 to TRBJ2-7; D remains ambiguous. The CDR3 is 15 residues long. Trimming cost V 0 bases and J 4 bases, with 13 bases left between them. The V gene's germline CDR1 is LGHNA and CDR2 YSLEER. This chain's CDR3 is CASSQDLDRSYEQYF. DNA for the CDR3: TGCGCCAGCAGCCAAGATTTGGACCGTTCGTACGAGCAGTACTTC.

This sequence joins TRBV2 and TRBJ1-5, with 9 nucleotides matching TRBD1. Germline V CDR1 and CDR2: SNHLY, FYNNEI. CDR3 length equals 14 residues. Germline trimming cut 7 bases from V and 4 bases from J; bases unmatched to any gene: 5. The CDR3 is CASKVTGGNQPQHF. Here the CDR3 DNA reads TGTGCCAGCAAGGTGACAGGGGGGAATCAGCCCCAGCATTTT.

The chain recombines TRBV10-1 with TRBJ1-5, with D unclear. The CDR3 runs 15 residues. CDR1 is WNHNN, CDR2 SYGVQD, per germline (reference sequence). Between the trimmed V and J ends, which lost 7 bases and 6 bases, there was a span of 19 bases. The CDR3 DNA sequence: TGCGCCAGCAAGGCGGACGATAACGGGAGTCAGCCCCAGCATTTT. It translates to CASKADDNGSQPQHF.

About this clone itself: At the DNA level, this CDR3 is encoded by other sequences in the same sample as well. The chain couples TRBV5-8 to TRBJ1-4; tentatively, D is TRBD1 (5 bases). V lost 1 base, J lost 6 bases, and 16 bases lay in between. The CDR3 runs to 16 residues. Germline CDR1 is SGHTS and CDR2 is YDEGEE. The CDR3 spells CASSLSGAGGDEKLFF. DNA for the CDR3: TGTGCCAGCAGCTTGTCGGGAGCAGGAGGGGATGAAAAACTGTTTTTT.

The gene calls are TRBV2 and TRBJ1-4; D is possibly TRBD1 (5 bases). Germline-derived CDR1 and CDR2 are SNHLY and FYNNEI. V was shortened by 7 bases and J by 5 bases, with 20 bases between the two germline ends. The CDR3 is 16 residues long. The CDR3 DNA reads TGTGCCAGCAAGGCCCCTCCGGGACCGAGGAATGAAAAACTGTTTTTT. It translates to CASKAPPGPRNEKLFF.

The chain joins TRBV6-1 to TRBJ1-6; 7 bases align to TRBD1. The CDR3 is made up of 15 amino acids. Germline V gene sequence: CDR1 MNHNS, CDR2 SASEGT. With 4 bases clipped from V and 9 bases from J, the junction kept 9 bases outside the gene matches. The CDR3 bases are TGTGCCAGCAGTGCCCCGGGACAGCGCCTTTCACCCCTCCACTTT. Amino acid sequence: CASSAPGQRLSPLHF.

The gene calls are TRBV7-2 and TRBJ2-1, with 12 bases that match TRBD2. This CDR3 has 14 residues. CDR1 and CDR2 from the germline V gene are SGHTA and FQGNSA. The J segment lost 11 bases and the V segment lost 1 base, leaving 3 bases of the junction unmatched. DNA for the CDR3: TGTGCCAGCAGCTTAGAGCTAGCGGGGGGGAAGCAGTTCTTC. As protein: CASSLELAGGKQFF.

V and J are TRBV23-1 and TRBJ2-7; 9 nucleotides match TRBD1. TRBV23-1 is assigned to the ORF class and has an uncertain function. The CDR3 totals 14 residues. After removal of 6 bases from V and 3 bases from J, the junction contained 6 bases not matched to a gene. CDR3 in amino acids: CASRVRDRDYEQYF. The CDR3 bases are TGCGCCAGCAGGGTCCGGGACAGGGACTACGAGCAGTACTTC.

This sequence joins TRBV7-9 and TRBJ2-3; D call uncertain. The length of the CDR3 is 12 residues. Germline V gives CDR1 SEHNR, CDR2 FQNEAQ (reference sequence). The V gene lost 11 bases and the J gene lost 5 bases, with 14 bases spanning the gap. CDR3 loop: CAAGDRGDTQYF. The CDR3 DNA reads TGTGCCGCCGGAGATAGAGGAGATACGCAGTATTTT.

Here the CDR3 DNA reads TGTGCCAGCAGCGCCGTACGAACTGGGGCCAACGTCCTGACTTTC. Protein: CASSAVRTGANVLTF. V and J are TRBV28 and TRBJ2-6; D gene uncertain. The germline V gene has CDR1 MDHEN and CDR2 SYDVKM. The CDR3 covers 15 residues. Trimming cost V 6 bases and J 2 bases, with 11 bases left between them.

The chain joins TRBV27 to TRBJ1-4, with 9 bases that match TRBD1. Germline V gives CDR1 MNHEY, CDR2 SMNVEV (reference sequence). The CDR3 has 16 amino acids. J gave up 2 bases and V 2 bases, and 3 bases lay outside the gene matches. The CDR3 nucleotides are TGTGCCAGCAGTTTAAAACAGGGGGCCACTAATGAAAAACTGTTTTTT. Protein: CASSLKQGATNEKLFF.

This sequence joins TRBV7-2 and TRBJ1-1; D remains ambiguous. Germline assignment: CDR1 SGHTA and CDR2 FQGNSA. V was cut by 3 bases and J by 2 bases, with 13 bases left in between. The CDR3 spans 15 residues. DNA of the CDR3: TGTGCCAGCAGCTTTTCCCCTGCGGATAACACTGAAGCTTTCTTT. Amino acid sequence: CASSFSPADNTEAFF. The full variable domain, rest sourced from reference TRBV7-2 and TRBJ1-1, is GAGVSQSPSNKVTEKGKDVELRCDPISGHTALYWYRQSLGQGLEFLIYFQGNSAPDKSGLPSDRFSAERTGGSVSTLTIQRTQQEDSAVYLCASSFSPADNTEAFFGQGTRLTVV.